The 28 T cell receptor beta chains listed next were all sequenced from one sample in a study of neoadjuvant anti-PD-1 for oral cavity cancer. The protocol was immunoSEQ multiplex PCR, while the TCRdb copy is restricted to in-frame clones and leaves out a portion. This sample has more than 12,000 clones, with about 67% found just once. The sample consisted of PBMCs, taken before nivolumab (anti-PD-1) treatment. All receptors derive from a person aged 35-79 years with oral cavity squamous cell carcinoma.

This clone was seen more than once but under ten times. Other DNA sequences from this sample encode an identical CDR3 as well. In DNA form, the CDR3 reads TGTGCCAGCAGCTATGGTTCTGGAAACACCATATATTTT. Amino acids: CASSYGSGNTIYF. The chain has TRBV5-4 and TRBJ1-3; D remains unclear. Trimming stripped 3 bases from V and 1 base from J, with 5 bases between. Germline V gene lookup returns CDR1 SGHNT and CDR2 YYREEE (reference sequence). CDR3 length: 13 residues.

The V and J genes are TRBV9 and TRBJ2-7; 8 nucleotides align to TRBD1. The CDR3 runs to 16 residues. CDR1 and CDR2 from the germline V gene are SGDLS and YYNGEE. Trimming cost V 2 bases and J 3 bases; bases outside gene matches: 10. As DNA, the CDR3 is TGTGCCAGCAGCGTTTCCTCGACAGGGGAATTCTACGAGCAGTACTTC. Protein product: CASSVSSTGEFYEQYF.

The V call is TRBV6-6, the J call TRBJ1-6, with TRBD1 matching 8 bases. V lost 5 bases to trimming and J lost 7 bases; unmatched junction nucleotides: 4. The CDR3 is 14 residues long. Germline loops: CDR1 MNHNY, CDR2 SVGAGI (reference sequence). CDR3 in amino acids: CASSVRQGNSPLHF. CDR3 sequence (DNA): TGTGCCAGCAGTGTCAGACAGGGGAATTCACCCCTCCACTTT.

This rearrangement joins TRBV7-3 to TRBJ2-5, with D unclear. The CDR3 has 14 amino acids. V gave up 2 bases and J gave up 4 bases, with 11 bases separating them. Germline lookup yields CDR1 SGHTA and CDR2 FQGTGA. CDR3 DNA: TGTGCCAGCAGCTTAGGGCCCAAAGGAGAGACCCAGTACTTC. Translated: CASSLGPKGETQYF.

With respect to this clone: Germline is not matched at one junction end, which may reflect a read error. The genes are TRBV7-9 and TRBJ2-7; 9 bases agree with TRBD1. There are 11 residues in the CDR3. Germline assignment: CDR1 SEHNR and CDR2 FQNEAQ (reference sequence). The CDR3 sequence: CASSVLGQGNF. For the CDR3, the DNA is TGTGCCAGCAGCGTACTCGGACAGGGGAACTTC.

J is TRBJ1-1 and V is TRBV5-5; TRBD1 might be the D (6 bases). V was cut by 2 bases and J by 3 bases, with 17 bases left in between. Germline V CDR1 and CDR2: SGHKS, YYEKEE (reference sequence). CDR3 size: 16 residues. The CDR3 bases are TGTGCCAGCAGCTTCGGTTTCGGGGGGCGCGACACTGAAGCTTTCTTT. Protein: CASSFGFGGRDTEAFF.

The chain recombines TRBV2 with TRBJ1-1; tentatively, D is TRBD1 (6 bases). Germline V gene data show CDR1 as SNHLY and CDR2 as FYNNEI. This CDR3 is 12 amino acids long. Trimming took off 6 bases at V and 8 bases at J, with 13 bases between the two ends. The CDR3 spells CASRNDRREAFF. CDR3 in DNA: TGTGCCAGCAGGAACGACAGGCGGGAAGCTTTCTTT.

This clone was recorded a few times. V gene TRBV5-1 combines with J gene TRBJ1-1; 10 bases line up with TRBD1. The V segment lost 7 bases and the J segment 1 base; nucleotides outside the gene matches: 7. Germline CDR1 reads SGHRS; CDR2 reads YFSETQ. The CDR3 is 15 amino acids. DNA of the CDR3: TGCGCCAGCGGAACGGGACAGGGGCAGAACACTGAAGCTTTCTTT. It encodes CASGTGQGQNTEAFF.

The CDR3 DNA is TGTGCCAGCAGCTTACGCCAGGGTTCTGGAAACACCATATATTTT. This translates into CASSLRQGSGNTIYF. The chain combines TRBV7-9 with TRBJ1-3; D is possibly TRBD1 (5 bases). Germline CDR1 and CDR2: SEHNR and FQNEAQ (reference sequence). The CDR3 is 15 residues long. The V end was cut by 2 bases, the J end by 1 base, with 9 bases between.

This clone was counted only a few times. The V call is TRBV28, the J call TRBJ1-2; TRBD1 agrees at 10 bases. CDR1 MDHEN and CDR2 SYDVKM come from the germline V gene. This CDR3 has 17 amino acids. The junction had 12 bases not matched to a gene; V was cut back by 3 bases and J by 5 bases. The CDR3 region has the DNA TGTGCCAGCAGTTTTGAAGGGGACAGGGGCGGGTTTTATGGCTACACCTTC. It codes for CASSFEGDRGGFYGYTF.

V and J are TRBV9 and TRBJ2-1, with 7 nucleotides matching TRBD1. Germline V gene lookup returns CDR1 SGDLS and CDR2 YYNGEE. The CDR3 consists of 14 residues. V was pared by 10 bases and J by 4 bases, with 11 bases of the junction left unmatched. CDR3 coding DNA: TGTGCCTCAACCTCCGGGACAGCATACAATGAGCAGTTCTTC. This gives the protein CASTSGTAYNEQFF. Drawing the rest from reference TRBV9 and TRBJ2-1, the complete variable domain is DSGVTQTPKHLITATGQRVTLRCSPRSGDLSVYWYQQSLDQGLQFLIQYYNGEERAKGNILERFSAQQFPDLHSELNLSSLELGDSALYFCASTSGTAYNEQFFGPGTRLTVL.

The V and J genes are TRBV5-1 and TRBJ1-2, with 11 bases that match TRBD1. The CDR3 length is 14 residues. V shed 3 bases, J shed 7 bases, and the junction held 5 bases outside the gene matches. Germline V lookup: CDR1 SGHRS, CDR2 YFSETQ. The CDR3 sequence is CASSYRTGGGGYTF. CDR3 nucleotides: TGCGCCAGCAGCTATAGGACAGGGGGCGGTGGCTACACCTTC.

The chain recombines TRBV6-1 with TRBJ2-5; maybe TRBD2 (6 bases). Germline-derived CDR1 and CDR2 are MNHNS and SASEGT. V was clipped by 4 bases and J by 7 bases, with 13 bases between them. This CDR3 has 13 amino acids. CDR3 bases: TGTGCCAGCAGTGGAGGAGCGGGCGGGACCCAGTACTTC. It codes for CASSGGAGGTQYF.

This CDR3 is CASSLAGTEAFF. The CDR3 DNA reads TGTGCCAGCAGCTTAGCGGGGACTGAAGCTTTCTTT. J is TRBJ1-1 and V is TRBV11-1; D unclear. Germline V gene data show CDR1 as SGHAT and CDR2 as FQDESV (reference sequence). With 0 bases removed from V and 5 bases from J, the gap between germline ends came to 4 bases. This CDR3 comprises 12 residues.

The chain employs TRBV5-1 and TRBJ1-6; D is ambiguous. The CDR3 spans 16 residues. Germline CDR1 and CDR2: SGHRS and YFSETQ. V was shortened by 0 bases and J by 3 bases, with 10 bases between the two germline ends. The CDR3 coding sequence is TGCGCCAGCAGCTTGGGAGGGAGCGTCTATAATTCACCCCTCCACTTT. It yields the protein CASSLGGSVYNSPLHF.

The rearrangement links TRBV27 to TRBJ2-2, with 8 positions matching TRBD1. This CDR3 region has 14 residues. The V segment lost 6 bases and the J segment 4 bases; nucleotides outside the gene matches: 4. The germline CDR1 and CDR2 sequences are MNHEY and SMNVEV (reference sequence). The CDR3 region has the DNA TGTGCCAGCAGACAGGGACAGGCCACCGGGGAGCTGTTTTTT. This gives the protein CASRQGQATGELFF.

The chain employs TRBV25-1 and TRBJ1-4; D is undetermined. Trimming took off 1 base at V and 8 bases at J, with 17 bases between the two ends. CDR3 length equals 16 residues. CDR1 and CDR2 (germline): MGHDK, SYGVNS. CDR3 nucleotide sequence: TGTGCCAGCAGTGAATTTGGCGGGCCCGGCCGCGAAAAACTGTTTTTT. Residues: CASSEFGGPGREKLFF.

The chain employs TRBV4-1 and TRBJ2-5; 7 bases match TRBD2. V lost 6 bases to trimming and J lost 5 bases; unmatched junction nucleotides: 6. From germline, CDR1 is MGHRA and CDR2 YSYEKL. This CDR3 comprises 13 residues. For the CDR3, the DNA is TGCGCCAGCAGGGGGGGGTTTAAGGAGACCCAGTACTTC. Amino acid sequence: CASRGGFKETQYF.

A few counts support this clone. The V and J genes are TRBV7-9 and TRBJ1-2; the D is unclear. The CDR3 runs to 10 residues. V gave up 5 bases and J gave up 9 bases, with 7 bases separating them. Germline V gene sequence: CDR1 SEHNR, CDR2 FQNEAQ (reference sequence). The CDR3 DNA reads TGTGCCAGCAGCCCCGGGAGCTACACCTTC. Amino acid sequence: CASSPGSYTF.

This chain uses TRBV4-1 with TRBJ1-4; 7 bases line up with TRBD1. The junction had 13 bases not matched to a gene; V was cut back by 4 bases and J by 8 bases. Germline V gene data show CDR1 as MGHRA and CDR2 as YSYEKL. This CDR3 is built from 16 residues. CDR3 nucleotide sequence: TGCGCCAGCAGCCCCGACGGTAGGGGGCGGGGGGAAAAACTGTTTTTT. Amino acid sequence: CASSPDGRGRGEKLFF.

The chain carries TRBV4-2 and TRBJ2-5; 9 bases agree with TRBD2. Germline V CDR1 and CDR2: LGHNA, YNFKEQ. The CDR3 sequence is 17 residues long. V shed 4 bases and J 0 bases; nucleotides not matched to a gene: 9. The CDR3 here is CASSPGAAGGYQETQYF. DNA of the CDR3: TGTGCCAGCAGCCCTGGGGCCGCGGGGGGGTACCAAGAGACCCAGTACTTC.

CDR3 sequence: CASSLWASGGSRETQYF. CDR3 coding DNA: TGTGCCAGCAGCTTATGGGCTAGCGGGGGGAGTCGGGAGACCCAGTACTTC. The V call is TRBV7-6, the J call TRBJ2-5, with TRBD2 identical over 11 bases. V gave up 2 bases and J gave up 5 bases; unmatched junction bases: 10. This CDR3 has 17 amino acids. CDR1 and CDR2 from the germline V gene are SGHVS and FNYEAQ.

V and J are TRBV7-9 and TRBJ1-6; possible D gene TRBD1, 6 bases. Germline values: CDR1 SEHNR, CDR2 FQNEAQ (reference sequence). The CDR3 has 14 amino acids. The V end lost 5 bases, the J end lost 7 bases, and 12 bases lay between the germline ends. In DNA, the CDR3 is TGTGCCAGCAGCCCAGGGGTTGCCAATTCACCCCTCCACTTT. Its protein product is CASSPGVANSPLHF.

The chain links TRBV6-1 to TRBJ2-1, with 8 positions matching TRBD2. Germline-derived CDR1 and CDR2 are MNHNS and SASEGT. The CDR3 is made up of 15 amino acids. The V segment lost 6 bases and the J segment 0 bases; nucleotides outside the gene matches: 4. The CDR3 DNA is TGTGCCAGCAGGCCGGGGGGGATCTCCTACAATGAGCAGTTCTTC. Translating gives CASRPGGISYNEQFF.

V gene TRBV11-2 combines with J gene TRBJ2-3; 8 bases line up with TRBD2. Trimming at V came to 2 bases and at J to 0 bases, leaving 4 bases not matched to a gene. There are 16 residues in the CDR3. Germline CDR1 and CDR2: SGHAT and FQNNGV. The CDR3 DNA reads as TGTGCCAGCAGCTTACGTAGCGGGACTAGCACAGATACGCAGTATTTT. It specifies CASSLRSGTSTDTQYF.

This clone came up a few times. The rearrangement joins TRBV27 to TRBJ2-2; the match to TRBD1 covers 8 bases. After removal of 2 bases from V and 1 base from J, the junction contained 9 bases not matched to a gene. Germline CDR1 reads MNHEY; CDR2 reads SMNVEV (reference sequence). The CDR3 sequence is 18 residues long. CDR3 in amino acids: CASSLRVRGQVNTGELFF. DNA for the CDR3: TGTGCCAGCAGTTTAAGAGTGAGGGGACAGGTGAACACCGGGGAGCTGTTTTTT.

The genes are TRBV29-1 and TRBJ1-5; no definite D call. Germline loops: CDR1 SQVTM, CDR2 ANQGSEA. V was trimmed by 8 bases and J by 5 bases, leaving 19 bases between them. The CDR3 is 14 amino acids. The CDR3 region has the DNA TGCAGCATACGAATGGGGTCCTTGGATCAGCCCCAGCATTTT. As protein: CSIRMGSLDQPQHF.

This clone was picked up a small number of times. This rearrangement joins TRBV25-1 to TRBJ2-2; the match to TRBD1 covers 9 bases. Germline V gene data show CDR1 as MGHDK and CDR2 as SYGVNS. This CDR3 comprises 18 residues. Trimming at V came to 5 bases and at J to 1 base, leaving 11 bases not matched to a gene. The DNA for the CDR3 is TGTGCCAGCAGTTCCATGGGACAGGGAAGGAGGAACACCGGGGAGCTGTTTTTT. Protein product: CASSSMGQGRRNTGELFF. The full variable domain, in which reference TRBV25-1 and TRBJ2-2 provide the parts outside the CDR3, is EADIYQTPRYLVIGTGKKITLECSQTMGHDKMYWYQQDPGMELHLIHYSYGVNSTEKGDLSSESTVSRIRTEHFPLTLESARPSHTSQYLCASSSMGQGRRNTGELFFGEGSRLTVL.